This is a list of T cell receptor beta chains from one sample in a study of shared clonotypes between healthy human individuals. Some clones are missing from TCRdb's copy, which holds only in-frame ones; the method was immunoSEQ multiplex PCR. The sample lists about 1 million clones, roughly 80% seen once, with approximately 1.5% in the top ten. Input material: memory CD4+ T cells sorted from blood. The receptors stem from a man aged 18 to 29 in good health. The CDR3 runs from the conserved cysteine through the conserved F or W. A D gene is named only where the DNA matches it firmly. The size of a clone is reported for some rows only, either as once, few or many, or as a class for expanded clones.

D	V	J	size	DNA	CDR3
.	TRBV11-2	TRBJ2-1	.	TGTGCCAGCAGCTTAGATGCTAGCTCCTACAATGAGCAGTTCTTC	CASSLDASSYNEQFF
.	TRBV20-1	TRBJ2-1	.	TGCAGTGCCGCCTACTACAATGAGCAGTTCTTC	CSAAYYNEQFF
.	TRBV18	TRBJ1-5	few	TGTGCCAGCTCACAGGGGGAAAATCAGCCCCAGCATTTT	CASSQGENQPQHF
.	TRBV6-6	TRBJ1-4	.	TGTGCCAGCAGTTACTCGGGCAGGTACAACGAAAAACTGTTTTTT	CASSYSGRYNEKLFF
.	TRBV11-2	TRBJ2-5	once	TGTGCCAGCAGCCGGACCCTGGGGGAGACCCAGTACTTC	CASSRTLGETQYF
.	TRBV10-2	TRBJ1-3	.	TGCGCCAGCAGTGAGCCGGGGAAAGGCGGAAACACCATATATTTT	CASSEPGKGGNTIYF
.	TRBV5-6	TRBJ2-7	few	TGTGCCAGCAGCAACGGACCGGCCTACGAGCAGTACTTC	CASSNGPAYEQYF
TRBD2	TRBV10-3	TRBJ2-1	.	TGTGCCATCAGTGGGACTAGCGGGAGCCTTAGCTCCTACAATGAGCAGTTCTTC	CAISGTSGSLSSYNEQFF
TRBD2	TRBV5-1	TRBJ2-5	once	TGCGCCAGCAGCCGGGGGACTAGCGGGGGATCGTACCAAGAGACCCAGTACTTC	CASSRGTSGGSYQETQYF
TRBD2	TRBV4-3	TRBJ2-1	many	TGCGCCAGCAGCCTGCTGGGGAGCGGGGTCACCTACAATGAGCAGTTCTTC	CASSLLGSGVTYNEQFF
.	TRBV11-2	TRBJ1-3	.	TGTGCCAGCAGCCCCGGGGACTCTGGAAACACCATATATTTT	CASSPGDSGNTIYF
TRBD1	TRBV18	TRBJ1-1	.	TGTGCCAGCTCCGGGGACAGGGAAACCCAGGCTTTCTTT	CASSGDRETQAFF
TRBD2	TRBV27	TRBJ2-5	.	TGTGCCAGCGGACGACTACTAGCGGGGGGCTCCCAAGAGACCCAGTACTTC	CASGRLLAGGSQETQYF
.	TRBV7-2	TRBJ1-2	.	TGTGCCAGCAGCGTAACAGGTGCCTATGGCTACACCTTC	CASSVTGAYGYTF
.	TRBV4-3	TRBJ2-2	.	TGCGCCAGCAGCCAAGATCCCCCGAATCCCGGCGGCACCGGGGAGCTGTTTTTT	CASSQDPPNPGGTGELFF
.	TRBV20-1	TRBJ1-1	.	TGCAGTGCTAGCCAGAACACTGAAGCTTTCTTT	CSASQNTEAFF
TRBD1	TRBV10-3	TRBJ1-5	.	TGTGCCTCCACAGGGGAGGGTCAGCCCCAGCATTTT	CASTGEGQPQHF
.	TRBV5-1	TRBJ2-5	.	TGCGCCAGCAGCTTGCGGGGGCATTACCAAGAGACCCAGTACTTC	CASSLRGHYQETQYF
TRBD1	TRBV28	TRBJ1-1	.	TGTGCCAGCAGTTTAAGACAGGGGGCGGGCACTGAAGCTTTCTTT	CASSLRQGAGTEAFF
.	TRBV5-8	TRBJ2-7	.	TGTGCCAGCAGCCTTCGACAGACAATGCTCTACGAGCAGTACTTC	CASSLRQTMLYEQYF
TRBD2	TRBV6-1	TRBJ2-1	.	TGTGCCGCCGCCCATGGCGGGAGTTTGGATGAGCAGTTCTTC	CAAAHGGSLDEQFF
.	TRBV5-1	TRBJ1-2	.	TGCGCCAGCAGCTTGGAAGGCAAAATCCGGGAAGCGCCAAATCAAATAGGTGGCTACACCTTC	CASSLEGKIREAPNQIGGYTF
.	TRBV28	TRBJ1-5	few	TGTGCCAGCAGTCGCCGGGGGAATCAGCCCCAGCATTTT	CASSRRGNQPQHF
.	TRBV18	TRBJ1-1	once	TGTGCCAGCTCACCAATCGACAGACTCATGAACACTGAAGCTTTCTTT	CASSPIDRLMNTEAFF
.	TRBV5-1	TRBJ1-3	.	TGCGCCAGCAGCCTGGGGCGCAGAGGGCCCGGAAACACCATATATTTT	CASSLGRRGPGNTIYF
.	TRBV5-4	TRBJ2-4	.	TGTGCCAGCAGCCCCGAACTCGGGCCCCAAAACATTCAGTACTTC	CASSPELGPQNIQYF
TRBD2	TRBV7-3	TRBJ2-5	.	TGTGCCAGCAGCTCCACTAGCGGGGAGACCCAGTACTTC	CASSSTSGETQYF
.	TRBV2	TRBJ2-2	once	TGTGCCAGCAGTGAACAGTCGGGGAACACCGGGGAGCTGTTTTTT	CASSEQSGNTGELFF
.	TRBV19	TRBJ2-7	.	TGTGCCAGTAGTACAATTCGGACGGCCAGCTCCTACGAGCAGTACTTC	CASSTIRTASSYEQYF
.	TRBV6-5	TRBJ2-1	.	TGTGCCAGCAGTCCTTTCCCCGACAATGAGCAGTTCTTC	CASSPFPDNEQFF
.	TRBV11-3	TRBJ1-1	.	TGTGCCAGCAGCCCGGGGGGGGATTTGAACACTGAAGCTTTCTTT	CASSPGGDLNTEAFF
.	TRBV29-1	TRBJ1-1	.	TGCAGCGTTGAATATTACGGAAGGCGGGGGCCTGAAGCTTTCTTT	CSVEYYGRRGPEAFF
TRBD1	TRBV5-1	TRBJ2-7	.	TGCGCCAGCAGCTTGGCCGGGACAGGGCGGGAGCAGTACTTC	CASSLAGTGREQYF
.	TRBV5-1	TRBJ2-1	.	TGCGCCAGCAGCCAAGACAGCTACTCCTACAATGAGCAGTTCTTC	CASSQDSYSYNEQFF
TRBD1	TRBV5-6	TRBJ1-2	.	TGTGCCAGCAGCCGGGGACAGGGGTACTATGGCTACACCTTC	CASSRGQGYYGYTF
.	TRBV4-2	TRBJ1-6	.	TGTGCCAGCAGCCAAGAAGGCTGGGACACGTCACCCCTCCACTTT	CASSQEGWDTSPLHF
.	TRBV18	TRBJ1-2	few	TGTGCCAGCTCACCCACAGACTATGGCTACACCTTC	CASSPTDYGYTF
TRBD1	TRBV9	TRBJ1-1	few	TGTGCCAGCAGCGTTACGGACAGGGGTGCCACTGAAGCTTTCTTT	CASSVTDRGATEAFF
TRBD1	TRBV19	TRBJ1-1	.	TGTGCCAGCCACTTGGGACAGGGAGGGACTGAAGCTTTCTTT	CASHLGQGGTEAFF
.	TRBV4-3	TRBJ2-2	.	TGCGCCAGCAGCCCGACAGCTAGCACCACCGGGGAGCTGTTTTTT	CASSPTASTTGELFF
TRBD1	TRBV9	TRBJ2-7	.	TGTGCCAGCAGCGCCGGGACAGGGACTGGCGAGCAGTACTTC	CASSAGTGTGEQYF
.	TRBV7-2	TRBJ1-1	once	TGTGCCAGCAGCGCAACGTCTCGGGGGGGCACTGAAGCTTTCTTT	CASSATSRGGTEAFF
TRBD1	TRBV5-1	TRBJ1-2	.	TGCGCCAGCAGCCTTTTACCGGGACAGGGGGAGGGCTACACCTTC	CASSLLPGQGEGYTF
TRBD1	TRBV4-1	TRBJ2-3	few	TGCGCCAGCAGCCAAGGTGACAGGGTCACAGATACGCAGTATTTT	CASSQGDRVTDTQYF
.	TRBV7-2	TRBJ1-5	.	TGTGCCAGCAGCTTAGAGACCGGGCGGCCCCAGCATTTT	CASSLETGRPQHF
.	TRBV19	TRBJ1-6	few	TGTGCCAGTAGTTCACAGTCCTATAATTCACCCCTCCACTTT	CASSSQSYNSPLHF
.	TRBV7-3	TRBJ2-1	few	TGTGCCAGCAGCTTGGGACTCTACAATGAGCAGTTCTTC	CASSLGLYNEQFF
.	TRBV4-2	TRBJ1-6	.	TGTGCCAGCAGCCAACGGACAGAGCCTAATTCACCCCTCCACTTT	CASSQRTEPNSPLHF
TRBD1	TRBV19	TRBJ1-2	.	TGTGCCAGTAGTACCAGACAGGGTGCCTATGGCTACACCTTC	CASSTRQGAYGYTF
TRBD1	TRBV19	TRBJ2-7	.	TGTGCCAGTAGTTATCGACAGGGCGCCTACGAGCAGTACTTC	CASSYRQGAYEQYF
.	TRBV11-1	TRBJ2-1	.	TGTGCCAGCAGCCACCGGGACACCTACGACAATGAGCAGTTCTTC	CASSHRDTYDNEQFF
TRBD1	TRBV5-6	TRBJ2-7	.	TGTGCCAGCAGCCCACCCGGGACAGCCTACGAGCAGTACTTC	CASSPPGTAYEQYF